The entry below describes one T cell receptor (beta chain). Antigen: not known. This sample stems from a study of shared clonotypes between healthy human individuals. The genomic DNA of each subset was split evenly across several immunoSEQ plates. Only in-frame clones appear in the TCRdb table, and some are missing; sequencing was by immunoSEQ multiplex PCR. The data show 850,000 to 1,200,000 clones, approximately 70% seen once. Trimming left V 4 bases short and J 6 bases short, with 9 bases between. Germline V gene data show CDR1 as GTSNPN and CDR2 as SVGIG (reference sequence). The CDR3 is made up of 12 amino acids. Study findings and constraints: A handful of donors held approximately 4.5% of naive CD4 clonotypes in common. Clonotypes not shared had lower generation probabilities than those common to all four donors. Generally, naive subsets (rather than memory subsets) showed larger estimated richness.

The receptor comes from a man aged 18 to 30 in good health. Specimen: memory CD4+ T cells sorted from blood. The subset denotes: CD45RA-negative fraction. The chain has TRBV30 and TRBJ1-4; D unclear. As DNA, the CDR3 is TGTGCCTGGAACCAGGCCCATGAAAAACTGTTTTTT. As protein: CAWNQAHEKLFF.